The 23 T cell receptor beta chains below were found in one sample sequenced in a study of glioma-infiltrating T cells. Amplification of TCR alpha and beta CDR3 regions from RNA used iRepertoire nested multiplex PCR. TCRdb re-derived calls from the multiplex PCR reads in MiXCR, one entry per CDR3 protein. This sample has some 180,000 distinct CDR3 sequences, with 32% found just once. Specimen: glioma tissue, nonneoplastic brain tissue, or PBMCs (not recorded which). The receptors were sampled from a human donor with low-grade glioma or glioblastoma, undergoing nonglioma brain surgery, or in good health (not recorded which).

The sample holds a few counts of this clonotype. The chain recombines TRBV5-6 with TRBJ2-5; D unresolved. Germline values: CDR1 SGHDT, CDR2 YYEEEE. The V end lost 2 bases, the J end lost 1 base, and 9 bases lay between the germline ends. The CDR3 totals 14 residues. CDR3 loop: CASSFGRRQETQYF. The CDR3 DNA reads as TGTGCCAGCAGCTTTGGACGCCGCCAAGAGACCCAGTACTTC.

This clonotype was counted at least ten times. The J gene is TRBJ2-7, the V gene TRBV6-2 or TRBV6-3; 12 nucleotides agree with TRBD2. V lost 6 bases and J lost 1; bases outside the gene matches: 4. Germline V gene data show CDR1 as MNHEY and CDR2 as SVGEGT. This CDR3 region has 15 residues. The CDR3 protein is CASSHGTSGSYEQYF. In DNA, the CDR3 is TGTGCCAGCAGCCACGGGACTAGCGGGTCCTACGAGCAGTACTTC.

The table lists this clonotype with a few counts. V gene TRBV4-1 combines with J gene TRBJ2-7, with 13 bases aligning to TRBD2. CDR3 length equals 16 residues. The V gene's germline CDR1 is MGHRA and CDR2 YSYEKL. V gave up 3 bases and J gave up 2 bases; unmatched junction bases: 4. The DNA for the CDR3 is TGCGCCAGCAGCCAGGGGACTAGCGGGGAGACCTACGAGCAGTACTTC. It encodes CASSQGTSGETYEQYF.

This clonotype was seen at least ten times. The chain links TRBV7-2 to TRBJ1-2; D perhaps matches TRBD1 (5 bases). Germline V gives CDR1 SGHTA, CDR2 FQGNSA. CDR3 length: 14 amino acids. Trimming took 5 bases from V and 8 from J, leaving 18 bases between them. CDR3 residues: CASSHTVGVDGYTF. In DNA, the CDR3 is TGTGCCAGCAGCCACACGGTGGGGGTCGACGGCTACACCTTC.

This clonotype was observed a few times. The chain couples TRBV12-3 or TRBV12-4 to TRBJ2-2; perhaps TRBD2 as D (6 bases). CDR3 size: 15 residues. V was trimmed by 7 bases and J by 3 bases, leaving 15 bases between them. CDR3 protein: CASTLSGVDTGELFF. The CDR3 bases are TGTGCCAGCACCTTGTCGGGGGTGGACACCGGGGAGCTGTTTTTT.

This clonotype was detected ten times or more. The CDR3 bases are TGTGCCAGCAATTCAGCGGGAGGTGGCTACGAGCAGTACTTC. Its protein is CASNSAGGGYEQYF. The V and J genes are TRBV6-1 and TRBJ2-7; 9 bases map to TRBD2. CDR3 size: 14 residues. Germline V gene lookup returns CDR1 MNHNS and CDR2 SASEGT. J was trimmed by 3 bases and V by 7 bases; bases with no gene match: 7.

The gene calls are TRBV6-5 and TRBJ2-7; 8 bases map to TRBD2. CDR1 and CDR2 from the germline V gene are MNHEY and SVGAGI. The CDR3 extends over 15 amino acids. The V gene end was trimmed by 11 bases and the J gene end by 0 bases; junction bases not matched to a gene: 12. CDR3 DNA: TGTGCCGACAGTGTAGCCGGGACTAGCTCCTACGAGCAGTACTTC. Its translation is CADSVAGTSSYEQYF.

In this sample, this clonotype turned up a few times. The CDR3 DNA reads as TGTGCCAGCAGCCGCGGGGGGACGAGCGGGAGAGGAACAGATACGCAGTATTTT. As protein: CASSRGGTSGRGTDTQYF. The chain employs TRBV5-4 and TRBJ2-3, with 8 bases that match TRBD2. The V segment lost 4 bases and the J segment 3 bases; nucleotides outside the gene matches: 16. Germline values: CDR1 SGHNT, CDR2 YYREEE (reference sequence). There are 18 residues in the CDR3. The variable domain in full, with the rest retrieved from reference TRBV5-4 and TRBJ2-3, is ETGVTQSPTHLIKTRGQQVTLRCSSQSGHNTVSWYQQALGQGPQFIFQYYREEENGRGNFPPRFSGLQFPNYSSELNVNALELDDSALYLCASSRGGTSGRGTDTQYFGPGTRLTVL.

The chain's CDR3 is CASSLNGGLGCETQYF. The CDR3 bases are TGTGCCAGCAGTTTAAATGGGGGGCTCGGCTGCGAGACCCAGTACTTC. The genes are TRBV6-6 and TRBJ2-5; the D call may be TRBD1 or TRBD2 (6 bases each). Trimming shortened V by 4 bases and J by 5 bases, and 20 bases separated the two germline ends. This CDR3 spans 16 amino acids. Germline-derived CDR1 and CDR2 are MNHNY and SVGAGI (reference sequence).

Comment on this clonotype: A much larger clone differs by one base, so this may be a read error. The CDR3 coding sequence is TGTGCCAGCAGTAGAGAGGGACTAGCGGGAGGGCCTGGCAATGAGAAGTTCTTC. It specifies CASSREGLAGGPGNEKFF. The chain joins TRBV6-2 or TRBV6-3 to TRBJ2-1, with 16 bases lining up with TRBD2. CDR1 MNHEY and CDR2 SVGEGT come from the germline V gene. The CDR3 covers 18 residues.

This clonotype has at least ten counts. The genes are TRBV7-2 and TRBJ2-5; D possibly corresponds to TRBD2 (6 bases). Trimming left V 8 bases short and J 2 bases short, with 15 bases between. The CDR3 is made up of 14 amino acids. Germline-derived CDR1 and CDR2 are SGHTA and FQGNSA. CDR3 residues: CASGVGSGQETQYF. The CDR3 DNA is TGTGCCAGCGGCGTCGGTAGCGGACAAGAGACCCAGTACTTC.

This clonotype was seen at least ten times. The chain employs TRBV29-1 and TRBJ1-3; the D is unclear. CDR1 and CDR2 from the germline V gene are SQVTM and ANQGSEA. V was clipped by 0 bases and J by 0 bases, with 12 bases between them. The length of the CDR3 is 16 residues. In DNA form, the CDR3 reads TGCAGCGTTGAAGATCAGGTCACAAGCTCTGGAAACACCATATATTTT. It codes for CSVEDQVTSSGNTIYF.

This chain uses TRBV29-1 with TRBJ1-2, with 10 nucleotides matching TRBD1. Germline lookup yields CDR1 SQVTM and CDR2 ANQGSEA. The CDR3 covers 15 residues. V was pared by 7 bases and J by 7 bases, with 15 bases of the junction left unmatched. The CDR3 loop is CSGGVRRTGGVGYTF. In nucleotides, the CDR3 is TGCAGCGGTGGGGTCCGGAGGACAGGGGGTGTTGGCTACACCTTC.

This chain uses TRBV4-1 with TRBJ2-7; D not certain. The ends were cut back, 1 base at V and 3 bases at J, with 13 bases in the middle. The CDR3 is 15 residues long. CDR1 is MGHRA and CDR2 is YSYEKL in the germline V gene. The CDR3 coding sequence is TGCGCCAGCAGCCAAGTTTTGGATCTCGACTACGAGCAGTACTTC. Protein sequence: CASSQVLDLDYEQYF.

This clonotype was seen many times. This rearrangement joins TRBV6-6 to TRBJ2-7; the D is unclear. The CDR3 extends over 16 amino acids. V was pared by 0 bases and J by 0 bases, with 12 bases between. The V gene's germline CDR1 is MNHNY and CDR2 SVGAGI (reference sequence). The CDR3 loop reads CASSYSRVTFSYEQYF. Here the CDR3 DNA reads TGTGCCAGCAGTTACTCACGAGTAACCTTCTCCTACGAGCAGTACTTC.

This clonotype was recorded many times. In DNA, the CDR3 is TGCAGTGCGCGGGCGGCGACAGGGGTGGAGGGCTACACCTTC. It codes for CSARAATGVEGYTF. The chain uses TRBV20-1 and TRBJ1-2, with TRBD1 matching over 8 bases. CDR1 and CDR2 (germline): DFQATT, SNEGSKA (reference sequence). Trimming took 6 bases from V and 8 from J; bases not matched to a gene: 14. The CDR3 covers 14 residues.

This clonotype showed up many times. This sequence joins TRBV20-1 and TRBJ2-7; tentative D call: TRBD1 (6 bases). CDR1 and CDR2 from the germline V gene are DFQATT and SNEGSKA (reference sequence). The CDR3 contains 13 residues. Trimming took off 6 bases at V and 6 bases at J, with 18 bases between the two ends. The chain's CDR3 is CSAAQGPLREQYF. The CDR3, as DNA: TGCAGTGCCGCACAGGGACCACTCCGCGAGCAGTACTTC.

This clonotype has a count of ten or more. The genes are TRBV4-3 and TRBJ1-5; D is possibly TRBD1 (6 bases). Germline CDR1 LGHNA, CDR2 YSLEER. The CDR3 spans 13 residues. V gave up 2 bases and J gave up 5 bases, with 7 bases separating them. CDR3 nucleotides: TGCGCCAGCAGCCAACGGACAGATCAGCCCCAGCATTTT. This sequence encodes CASSQRTDQPQHF.

This clonotype was seen repeatedly, ten times or more. The rearrangement uses TRBV14 and TRBJ2-5; D is unresolved. The CDR3 totals 13 residues. Trimming cost V 4 bases and J 2 bases, with 8 bases left between them. Germline assignment: CDR1 SGHDN and CDR2 FVKESK. This CDR3 reads CASSRILQETQYF. The DNA for the CDR3 is TGTGCCAGCAGCCGAATCCTTCAAGAGACCCAGTACTTC.

At least ten counts were recorded for this clonotype. The gene calls are TRBV25-1 and TRBJ1-3; 8 nucleotides line up with TRBD1. This CDR3 is 15 amino acids long. Germline V gene lookup returns CDR1 MGHDK and CDR2 SYGVNS. V shed 5 bases and J 0 bases; nucleotides not matched to a gene: 3. The CDR3 nucleotides read TGTGCCAGCAGTCCAGGGGGCTACTCTGGAAACACCATATATTTT. Translating it yields CASSPGGYSGNTIYF. The full variable domain, in which reference TRBV25-1 and TRBJ1-3 provide the parts outside the CDR3, is EADIYQTPRYLVIGTGKKITLECSQTMGHDKMYWYQQDPGMELHLIHYSYGVNSTEKGDLSSESTVSRIRTEHFPLTLESARPSHTSQYLCASSPGGYSGNTIYFGEGSWLTVV.

This clonotype was observed at least ten times. The junction differs from germline at one of its ends, possibly a read error. V gene TRBV20-1 combines with J gene TRBJ2-1, with TRBD2 matching 7 bases. The V gene's germline CDR1 is DFQATT and CDR2 SNEGSKA (reference sequence). The CDR3 consists of 14 residues. The CDR3 coding sequence is TGCAGTGCTAGGCCATGGGTCGGAACGACTAGCCGGGTCTTC. Protein: CSARPWVGTTSRVF.

A remark on this clonotype: This sequence may be a read error, since a much larger clone differs from it by one base. The chain carries TRBV7-9 and TRBJ2-5, with 10 bases aligning to TRBD1. Germline CDR1 SEHNR, CDR2 FQNEAQ (reference sequence). CDR3 length equals 15 residues. CDR3: CDSINRDRGQETQYF. The DNA of the CDR3 is TGTGACAGCATCAACCGGGACAGGGGACAAGAGACCCAGTACTTC.

This clonotype has just one count. The rearrangement uses TRBV19 and TRBJ2-7; a weak D match, TRBD2 (7 bases). Germline CDR1 is LNHDA and CDR2 is SQIVND (reference sequence). The CDR3 sequence is 15 residues long. The CDR3 loop reads CSSTGRGNQTYEQYF. CDR3 in DNA: TGTTCCTCCACGGGGAGGGGGAACCAGACCTACGAGCAGTACTTC.